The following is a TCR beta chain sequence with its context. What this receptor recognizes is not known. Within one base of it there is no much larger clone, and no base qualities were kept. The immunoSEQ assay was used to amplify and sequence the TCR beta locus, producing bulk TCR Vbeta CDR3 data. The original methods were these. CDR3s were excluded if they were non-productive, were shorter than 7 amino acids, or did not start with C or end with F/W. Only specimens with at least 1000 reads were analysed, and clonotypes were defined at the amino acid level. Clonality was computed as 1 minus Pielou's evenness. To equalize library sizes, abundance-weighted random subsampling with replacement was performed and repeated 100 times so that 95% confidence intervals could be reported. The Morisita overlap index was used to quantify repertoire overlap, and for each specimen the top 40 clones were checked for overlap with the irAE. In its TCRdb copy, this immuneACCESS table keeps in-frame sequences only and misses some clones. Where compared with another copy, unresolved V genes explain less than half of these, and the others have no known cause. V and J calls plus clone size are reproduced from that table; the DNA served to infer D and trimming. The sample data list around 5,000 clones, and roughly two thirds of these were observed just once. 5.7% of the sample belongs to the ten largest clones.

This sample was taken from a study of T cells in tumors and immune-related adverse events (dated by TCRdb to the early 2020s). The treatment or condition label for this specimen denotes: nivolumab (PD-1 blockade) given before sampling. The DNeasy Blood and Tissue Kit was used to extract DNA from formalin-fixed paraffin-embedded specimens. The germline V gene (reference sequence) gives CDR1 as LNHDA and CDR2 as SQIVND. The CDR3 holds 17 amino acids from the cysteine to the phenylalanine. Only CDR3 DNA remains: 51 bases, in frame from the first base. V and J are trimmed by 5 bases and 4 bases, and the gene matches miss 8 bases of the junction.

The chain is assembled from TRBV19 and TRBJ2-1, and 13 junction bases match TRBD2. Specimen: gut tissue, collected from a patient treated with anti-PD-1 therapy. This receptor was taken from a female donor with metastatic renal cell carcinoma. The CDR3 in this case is CASSGFGTSGDYNEQFF. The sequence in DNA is TGTGCCAGTAGTGGTTTCGGGACTAGCGGGGATTACAATGAGCAGTTCTTC.